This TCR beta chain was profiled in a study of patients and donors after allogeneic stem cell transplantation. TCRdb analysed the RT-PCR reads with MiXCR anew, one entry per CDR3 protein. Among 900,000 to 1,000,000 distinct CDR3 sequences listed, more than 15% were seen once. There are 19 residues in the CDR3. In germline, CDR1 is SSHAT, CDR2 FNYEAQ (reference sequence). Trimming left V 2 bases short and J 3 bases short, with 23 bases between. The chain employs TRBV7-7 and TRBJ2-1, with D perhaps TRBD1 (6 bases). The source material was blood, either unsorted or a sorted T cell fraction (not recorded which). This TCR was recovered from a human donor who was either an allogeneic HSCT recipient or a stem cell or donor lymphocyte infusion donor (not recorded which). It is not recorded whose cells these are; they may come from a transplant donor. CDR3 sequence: CASSLRGGPTVLNYNEQFF. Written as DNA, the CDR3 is TGTGCCAGCAGCTTAAGAGGGGGACCGACAGTACTAAACTACAATGAGCAGTTCTTC.